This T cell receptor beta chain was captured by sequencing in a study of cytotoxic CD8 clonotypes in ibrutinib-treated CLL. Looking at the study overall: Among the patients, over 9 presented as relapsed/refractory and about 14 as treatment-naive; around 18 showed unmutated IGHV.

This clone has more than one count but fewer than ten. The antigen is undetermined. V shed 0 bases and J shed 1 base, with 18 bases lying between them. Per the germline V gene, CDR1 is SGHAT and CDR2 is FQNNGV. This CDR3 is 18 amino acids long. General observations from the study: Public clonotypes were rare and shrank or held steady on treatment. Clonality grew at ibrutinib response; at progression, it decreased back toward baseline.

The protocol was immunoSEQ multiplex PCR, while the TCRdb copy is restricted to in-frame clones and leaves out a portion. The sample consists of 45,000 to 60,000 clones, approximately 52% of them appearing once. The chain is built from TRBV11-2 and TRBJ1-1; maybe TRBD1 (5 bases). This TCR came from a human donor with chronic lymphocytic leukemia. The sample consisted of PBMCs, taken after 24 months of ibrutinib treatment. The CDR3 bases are TGTGCCAGCAGCTTAGAGCGGGTTTTGTGGGGGACGAACACTGAAGCTTTCTTT. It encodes CASSLERVLWGTNTEAFF. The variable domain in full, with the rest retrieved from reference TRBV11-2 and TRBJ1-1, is EAGVAQSPRYKIIEKRQSVAFWCNPISGHATLYWYQQILGQGPKLLIQFQNNGVVDDSQLPKDRFSAERLKGVDSTLKIQPAKLEDSAVYLCASSLERVLWGTNTEAFFGQGTRLTVV.